This T cell receptor (beta chain) appears in the sequencing data of a study of cytomegalovirus exposure and HLA in healthy donors. Germline V CDR1 and CDR2: KGHSH, LQKENI. Between the trimmed V and J ends, which lost 3 bases and 4 bases, there was a span of 18 bases. The CDR3 length is 16 residues. PCR employed 60 Vbeta and 13 Jbeta primers. Libraries were prepared by immunoSEQ multiplex PCR; TCRdb keeps only in-frame clonotypes and omits some of them. The table lists 80,000 to 95,000 clones, 70% to 90% of them singletons. Study-wide results and limits: As immune exposure information, only CMV serostatus was available.

As for this clone: Its antigen is still unknown.

The chain links TRBV18 to TRBJ1-1; perhaps TRBD1 as D (6 bases). The receptor's source is a woman between 18 and 30 years old in good health and CMV-seropositive. Sequencing was done on a sample of PBMCs. As DNA, the CDR3 is TGTGCCAGCTCACCTCGGGGCCAGGGGATGGGCACTGAAGCTTTCTTT. Amino acid sequence: CASSPRGQGMGTEAFF. Full variable domain (rest looked up from reference TRBV18 and TRBJ1-1): NAGVMQNPRHLVRRRGQEARLRCSPMKGHSHVYWYRQLPEEGLKFMVYLQKENIIDESGMPKERFSAEFPKEGPSILRIQQVVRGDSAAYFCASSPRGQGMGTEAFFGQGTRLTVV.